A selection of T cell receptor beta chains follows, all from one sample in a study of T cells in Graves' hyperthyroidism and ophthalmopathy. TCRdb analysed the multiplex PCR reads with MiXCR anew, one entry per CDR3 protein. The top ten clones hold 15% to 20% of a sample with approximately 530,000 distinct CDR3 sequences, over 15% of them seen once. Sequenced: blood. All receptors come from a woman between 18 and 29 years old with Graves' hyperthyroidism. The CDR3 runs from the conserved cysteine through the conserved F or W. A D gene is named only where the DNA matches it firmly. Size is stated for part of the rows, as once, few or many counts, or as a class when the clone is expanded.

cdr3_length: 12; v_call: TRBV6-1; j_call: TRBJ2-3; d_call: .; clone_size: few; cdr3_aa: CASNQGGHTQYF; cdr3_nt: TGTGCCAGCAACCAAGGGGGTCATACGCAGTATTTT
cdr3_length: 19; v_call: TRBV19; j_call: TRBJ2-7; d_call: .; clone_size: .; cdr3_aa: CASSTPPGGGGRTPYEQYF; cdr3_nt: TGTGCCAGTAGTACCCCACCGGGTGGCGGGGGCCGAACTCCCTACGAGCAGTACTTC
cdr3_length: 15; v_call: TRBV5-6; j_call: TRBJ2-1; d_call: TRBD1; clone_size: many; cdr3_aa: CASSRTGGAYNEQFF; cdr3_nt: TGTGCCAGCAGCCGGACAGGGGGAGCCTACAATGAGCAGTTCTTC
cdr3_length: 16; v_call: TRBV10-3; j_call: TRBJ2-3; d_call: .; clone_size: .; cdr3_aa: CAISGWRGSSTDTQYF; cdr3_nt: TGTGCCATCAGTGGCTGGCGGGGATCTAGCACAGATACGCAGTATTTT
cdr3_length: 15; v_call: TRBV19; j_call: TRBJ2-7; d_call: TRBD2; clone_size: few; cdr3_aa: CASSTASGSSYEQYF; cdr3_nt: TGTGCCAGTAGTACGGCTAGCGGGAGTTCCTACGAGCAGTACTTC
cdr3_length: 17; v_call: TRBV13; j_call: TRBJ2-7; d_call: TRBD2; clone_size: .; cdr3_aa: CASSTIGTSGSSYEQYF; cdr3_nt: TGTGCCAGCAGCACCATCGGGACTAGCGGGAGTAGCTACGAGCAGTACTTC
cdr3_length: 16; v_call: TRBV5-6; j_call: TRBJ2-7; d_call: TRBD2; clone_size: many; cdr3_aa: CASSAWGVAGPYEQYF; cdr3_nt: TGTGCCAGCAGCGCCTGGGGGGTAGCGGGACCCTACGAGCAGTACTTC
cdr3_length: 15; v_call: TRBV6-2/TRBV6-3; j_call: TRBJ1-1; d_call: .; clone_size: .; cdr3_aa: CASSYTGQRNTEAFF; cdr3_nt: TGTGCCAGCAGTTACACCGGACAGCGAAACACTGAAGCTTTCTTT
cdr3_length: 13; v_call: TRBV12-3/TRBV12-4; j_call: TRBJ1-4; d_call: .; clone_size: many; cdr3_aa: CASSFGANEKLFF; cdr3_nt: TGTGCCAGCAGTTTTGGAGCTAATGAAAAACTGTTTTTT
cdr3_length: 15; v_call: TRBV6-7; j_call: TRBJ2-1; d_call: TRBD2; clone_size: .; cdr3_aa: CASSYKRGSYNEQFF; cdr3_nt: TGTGCCAGCAGTTACAAGCGGGGCTCCTACAATGAGCAGTTCTTC
cdr3_length: 14; v_call: TRBV20-1; j_call: TRBJ2-2; d_call: TRBD2; clone_size: few; cdr3_aa: CSASSGGNTGELFF; cdr3_nt: TGCAGTGCTAGTTCGGGGGGGAACACCGGGGAGCTGTTTTTT
cdr3_length: 16; v_call: TRBV7-9; j_call: TRBJ2-2; d_call: TRBD2; clone_size: many; cdr3_aa: CASSLGLAGGAGELFF; cdr3_nt: TGTGCCAGCAGCTTAGGGCTAGCGGGAGGTGCCGGGGAGCTGTTTTTT
cdr3_length: 16; v_call: TRBV7-9; j_call: TRBJ2-1; d_call: TRBD2; clone_size: many; cdr3_aa: CASSSKGLAGDNEQFF; cdr3_nt: TGTGCCAGCAGCTCCAAGGGACTAGCGGGGGACAATGAGCAGTTCTTC
cdr3_length: 17; v_call: TRBV2; j_call: TRBJ2-7; d_call: TRBD1; clone_size: .; cdr3_aa: CASSEIFPRQGEHEQYF; cdr3_nt: TGTGCCAGCAGTGAAATCTTCCCGCGACAGGGGGAACACGAGCAGTACTTC
cdr3_length: 16; v_call: TRBV7-2; j_call: TRBJ2-5; d_call: .; clone_size: .; cdr3_aa: CASSLEAGAGQETQYF; cdr3_nt: TGTGCCAGCAGCTTAGAGGCAGGGGCTGGCCAAGAGACCCAGTACTTC
cdr3_length: 14; v_call: TRBV5-1; j_call: TRBJ2-7; d_call: TRBD2; clone_size: many; cdr3_aa: CASSLTSGSYEQYF; cdr3_nt: TGCGCCAGCAGCTTGACTAGCGGGTCCTACGAGCAGTACTTC
cdr3_length: 15; v_call: TRBV7-8; j_call: TRBJ2-3; d_call: .; clone_size: many; cdr3_aa: CASSILGASTDTQYF; cdr3_nt: TGTGCCAGCAGCATTCTGGGGGCTAGCACAGATACGCAGTATTTT
cdr3_length: 17; v_call: TRBV7-8; j_call: TRBJ1-4; d_call: .; clone_size: .; cdr3_aa: CASSFAGQPATNEKLFF; cdr3_nt: TGTGCCAGCAGCTTTGCTGGGCAGCCTGCAACTAATGAAAAACTGTTTTTT
cdr3_length: 14; v_call: TRBV19; j_call: TRBJ2-7; d_call: .; clone_size: .; cdr3_aa: CATEFNGGSGEQYF; cdr3_nt: TGTGCCACCGAGTTCAACGGGGGAAGTGGCGAGCAGTACTTC
cdr3_length: 14; v_call: TRBV12-3/TRBV12-4; j_call: TRBJ1-3; d_call: .; clone_size: .; cdr3_aa: CASRKQGTGNTIYF; cdr3_nt: TGTGCCAGCAGGAAACAGGGTACCGGAAACACCATATATTTT
cdr3_length: 17; v_call: TRBV6-1; j_call: TRBJ2-1; d_call: TRBD2; clone_size: .; cdr3_aa: CASSDSTSGSSYNEQFF; cdr3_nt: TGTGCCAGCAGTGACTCGACTAGCGGGAGCAGTTACAATGAGCAGTTCTTC
cdr3_length: 15; v_call: TRBV5-1; j_call: TRBJ2-7; d_call: .; clone_size: few; cdr3_aa: CASSLMGGTVYEQYF; cdr3_nt: TGCGCCAGCAGCTTGATGGGCGGGACAGTCTACGAGCAGTACTTC
cdr3_length: 14; v_call: TRBV11-2; j_call: TRBJ1-4; d_call: .; clone_size: many; cdr3_aa: CASSLQPTNEKLFF; cdr3_nt: TGTGCCAGCAGCCTACAGCCAACTAATGAAAAACTGTTTTTT
cdr3_length: 17; v_call: TRBV19; j_call: TRBJ1-4; d_call: .; clone_size: .; cdr3_aa: CASSIKVKTPTNEKLFF; cdr3_nt: TGTGCCAGTAGTATAAAGGTGAAGACGCCAACTAATGAAAAACTGTTTTTT
cdr3_length: 14; v_call: TRBV20-1; j_call: TRBJ1-5; d_call: TRBD1; clone_size: many; cdr3_aa: CSASQGALNQPQHF; cdr3_nt: TGCAGTGCTTCACAGGGGGCTCTCAATCAGCCCCAGCATTTT
cdr3_length: 15; v_call: TRBV18; j_call: TRBJ1-6; d_call: .; clone_size: .; cdr3_aa: CASSQNRPPDSPLHF; cdr3_nt: TGTGCCAGCTCACAGAACCGGCCCCCCGATTCACCCCTCCACTTT
cdr3_length: 12; v_call: TRBV20-1; j_call: TRBJ1-5; d_call: .; clone_size: many; cdr3_aa: CSASGAHQPQHF; cdr3_nt: TGCAGTGCTTCAGGGGCCCATCAGCCCCAGCATTTT
cdr3_length: 14; v_call: TRBV6-5; j_call: TRBJ2-1; d_call: TRBD2; clone_size: .; cdr3_aa: CASSYSGGNNEQFF; cdr3_nt: TGTGCCAGCAGTTACAGCGGGGGAAACAATGAGCAGTTCTTC
cdr3_length: 12; v_call: TRBV25-1; j_call: TRBJ1-1; d_call: .; clone_size: few; cdr3_aa: CASSENVTEAFF; cdr3_nt: TGTGCCAGCAGTGAAAACGTCACTGAAGCTTTCTTT